This T cell receptor (beta chain) was recovered during a study of CD8+ T cells in alopecia areata (dated by TCRdb to between 2018 and 2020). Turning to the overall study: Treated patients were enrolled in an open-label pilot trial of oral tofacitinib at 5 to 10 mg twice daily for moderate-to-severe alopecia areata. Tofacitinib was given for 6 to 18 months, followed by 6 months of follow-up off drug to assess delayed response and recurrence. For the treated patients, the SALT score, which quantifies what percentage of scalp surface area is affected, served as the measure of disease severity. To study T cell clonal expansion in alopecia areata, the researchers applied high-throughput TCRbeta sequencing to both the C3H/HeJ mouse model and human patients. On the human side, TCRbeta sequencing was run on scalp tissue and on sorted CD4+ and CD8+ peripheral blood T cells from healthy controls and from alopecia areata patients with either patchy or totalis/universalis disease. Tofacitinib-treated patients had biopsies at baseline and at 4 and 24 weeks of treatment, with a later scalp biopsy in several patients. Scalp clonality was compared across normal scalp (n=4), patchy alopecia areata scalp (n=8), and alopecia totalis/universalis scalp (n=8). RNA came from the PAXgene miRNA kit for fixed scalp, the miRNeasy kit for PBMCs, and the RNeasy kit for mouse skin. TCRbeta CDR3 regions were amplified by immunoSEQ multiplex PCR with 35 Vbeta forward and 13 Jbeta reverse primers.

Summary of the overall study and its limitations: The treated cohort was small, with a single nonresponder, so links between baseline CD8+ expansion and response need larger studies. Compared with normal scalp, lesional scalp, particularly in alopecia totalis/universalis, had higher clonality and more expanded CD8+ clones, which suggests antigenic drive. Tofacitinib significantly lowered scalp clonality and the number of expanded CD8+ clones among the top 100 scalp clones. Many expanded lesional clones persisted in scalp and blood during tofacitinib treatment, which may partly explain relapse after stopping treatment. Unlike mouse skin, where gammadelta T cells dominate, normal human skin contains resident alphabeta T cells that get sequenced too, which complicates analysis of the scalp TCR repertoire. Shared TCR sequences between patients were less evident than in mice, which may be partly attributable to HLA diversity in the patient population.

About this clone itself: Its recognized antigen is unknown. No base qualities exist here, and no much larger clone lies one base off it.

What this sample's treatment or condition label stands for: oral pan-JAK inhibitor, 5-10 mg twice daily. Lesional scalp punch biopsies and peripheral blood were obtained from alopecia areata patients. PBMCs were isolated by density centrifugation and stained for CD3, CD4 and CD8, after which CD4+ and CD8+ T cells were sorted on a FACSAria. The method was the immunoSEQ multiplex PCR assay. RNA was extracted from all samples and reverse transcribed into cDNA, which served as template for TCR sequencing. SuperScript III was used to make first-strand cDNA, primed with a 2:1 mix of oligo-dT and random hexamers. A synthetic immune receptor repertoire was used to assess amplification bias, and residual bias was removed computationally. Turning to the authors' computational methods: Raw reads were preprocessed to remove errors, and CDR3 was defined according to IMGT conventions as the region from the conserved cysteine to phenylalanine. Clonality was computed by normalizing Shannon entropy by log2 of the number of productive unique TCRs and subtracting the result from 1. Scalp TCRbeta sequences were cross-referenced with sorted blood CD4 and CD8 repertoires so that the CD4 or CD8 identity of scalp clones could be inferred. Drawn from immuneACCESS, this table holds only the in-frame rearrangements with V and J called that TCRdb kept. Clones are partly lost; checked studies trace under half to an unresolved V gene and leave the rest unexplained. V, J and clone size are those of that table, while D and trimming were read from the DNA. The sample includes about 270,000 clones, with about three fifths observed a single time. The ten largest account for 0.75% to 0.95% of the sample.

V loses 1 base of germline sequence and J loses 7 bases, and the interval between the two ends is 11 bases. Taken from cysteine to phenylalanine, the CDR3 has 13 residues. Only the CDR3 portion is preserved as DNA: 39 bases, with reading frame beginning at the first base. The germline V gene sets CDR1 to SQVTM and CDR2 to ANQGSEA. The material sequenced was CD4+ T cells sorted from blood, taken at week 52, from a patient treated with tofacitinib. The TCR was taken from a human donor with alopecia areata. The rearranged segments are TRBV29-1 and TRBJ2-1; the D gene cannot be named for sure. The base sequence is TGCAGCGTTGAAGGTCCCCCGAGGAATGAGCAGTTCTTC. Its protein product is CSVEGPPRNEQFF.